These T cell receptor beta chains were read from a single sample in a study of cytomegalovirus exposure and HLA in healthy donors. Only in-frame clones appear in the TCRdb table, and some are missing; sequencing was by immunoSEQ multiplex PCR. Here the sample spans roughly 100,000 clones, approximately 78% being singletons. Specimen: PBMCs. Receptors originate from a woman in her sixties in good health and CMV-seronegative. The CDR3 runs from the conserved cysteine through the conserved F or W. Each record gives: V gene, CDR3 length, CDR3 protein.

V: TRBV2
length: 17
CDR3: CASRNWDILSGANVLTF

V: TRBV6-6
length: 13
CDR3: CASIPEVTGELFF

V: TRBV10-3
length: 12
CDR3: CAISEFGVGYTF

V: TRBV5-4
length: 15
CDR3: CASSSGLAGSYEQYF

V: TRBV5-6
length: 14
CDR3: CASSLGGLANTQYF

V: TRBV19
length: 13
CDR3: CASSRTNPDTQYF

V: TRBV7-2
length: 14
CDR3: CASSPRALNTEAFF

V: TRBV5-4
length: 14
CDR3: CASSLNGNTGELFF

V: TRBV7-6
length: 14
CDR3: CASSSGTGGLGYTF

V: TRBV19
length: 14
CDR3: CASSTGTGNQPQHF

V: TRBV4-3
length: 18
CDR3: CASSQSGTSGGRADTQYF

V: TRBV28
length: 13
CDR3: CASSGGARETQYF

V: TRBV9
length: 16
CDR3: CASSPSGGTANTEAFF

V: TRBV6-5
length: 11
CDR3: CASGVNTEAFF

V: TRBV7-7
length: 15
CDR3: CASSPTSGPSGTQYF

V: TRBV5-4
length: 16
CDR3: CASSTLAGGGADTQYF

V: TRBV5-8
length: 16
CDR3: CASSPGTGDFRETQYF

V: TRBV2
length: 13
CDR3: CASSETGNQPQHF

V: TRBV2
length: 15
CDR3: CASRASGGLIYEQYF

V: TRBV6-5
length: 12
CDR3: CAGDRGNQPQHF

V: TRBV6-5
length: 15
CDR3: CASRRPGGSYNEQFF

V: TRBV6-5
length: 12
CDR3: CASSRTSGEQFF

V: TRBV5-1
length: 18
CDR3: CASSLAARLDNAYNEQFF

V: TRBV19
length: 11
CDR3: CASSLTDTQYF

V: TRBV4-3
length: 17
CDR3: CASSQSPWGGAIDEQFF

V: TRBV4-1
length: 15
CDR3: CASSPGQVGGQPQHF

V: TRBV6-6
length: 13
CDR3: CASSYSSNQEAFF

V: TRBV4-3
length: 17
CDR3: CASSQDWAGGVDRPQHF

V: TRBV18
length: 18
CDR3: CASSPLRTAPAYNSPLHF

V: TRBV9
length: 15
CDR3: CASSFRTGIYNEQFF

V: TRBV5-1
length: 14
CDR3: CASSVGQTNSPLHF

V: TRBV6-4
length: 13
CDR3: CASSPTGIDGYTF

V: TRBV6-1
length: 13
CDR3: CASSRRGDYEQYF

V: TRBV4-3
length: 16
CDR3: CASSQDKSGRFYGYTF

V: TRBV5-4
length: 14
CDR3: CASSSPTSTYEQYF

V: TRBV7-6
length: 14
CDR3: CASSLARGNTEAFF

V: TRBV5-6
length: 14
CDR3: CASSNLRGLGGYTF

V: TRBV19
length: 11
CDR3: CASSQQVSIYF

V: TRBV6-5
length: 14
CDR3: CASSVAGERNEQFF

V: TRBV18
length: 14
CDR3: CASSPGGVNTEAFF

V: TRBV4-3
length: 15
CDR3: CASSQDFGGGTEAFF

V: TRBV4-3
length: 15
CDR3: CASGMTQYSYNEQFF

V: TRBV7-2
length: 14
CDR3: CASSLEASSYEQYF

V: TRBV27
length: 14
CDR3: CATRATVENYGYTF

V: TRBV5-1
length: 16
CDR3: CASSPLPVRGNEKLFF

V: TRBV7-7
length: 12
CDR3: CASSLAGGTQYF

V: TRBV4-3
length: 15
CDR3: CASSEGTASGNTIYF

V: TRBV4-3
length: 16
CDR3: CASSQDRGGLSYEQYF

V: TRBV7-2
length: 14
CDR3: CASSLAQGVQPQHF

V: TRBV28
length: 11
CDR3: CASSIRYEQYF

V: TRBV5-8
length: 11
CDR3: CASSFGGGFFF

V: TRBV7-2
length: 14
CDR3: CASSLAGWQETQYF

V: TRBV7-9
length: 15
CDR3: CASSLGQGLGYEQYF

V: TRBV18
length: 12
CDR3: CASSPTNYGYTF

V: TRBV4-1
length: 18
CDR3: CASSQDGLGGADYNEQFF